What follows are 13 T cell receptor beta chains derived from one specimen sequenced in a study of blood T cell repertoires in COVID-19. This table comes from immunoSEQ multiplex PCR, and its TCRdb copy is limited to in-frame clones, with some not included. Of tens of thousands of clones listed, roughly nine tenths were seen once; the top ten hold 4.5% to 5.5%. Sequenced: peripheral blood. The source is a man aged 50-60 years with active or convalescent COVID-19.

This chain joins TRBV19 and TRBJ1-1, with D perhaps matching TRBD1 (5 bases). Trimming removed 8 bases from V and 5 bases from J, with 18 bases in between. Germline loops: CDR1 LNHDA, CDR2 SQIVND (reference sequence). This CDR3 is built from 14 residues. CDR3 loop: CASGRKGQRTEAFF. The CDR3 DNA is TGTGCCAGTGGGAGGAAGGGGCAGAGGACTGAAGCTTTCTTT.

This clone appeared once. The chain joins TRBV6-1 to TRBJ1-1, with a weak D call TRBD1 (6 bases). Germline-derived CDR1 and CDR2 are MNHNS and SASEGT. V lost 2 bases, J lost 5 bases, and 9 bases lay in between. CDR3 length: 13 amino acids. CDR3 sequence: CASSEQGRTEAFF. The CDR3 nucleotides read TGTGCCAGCAGTGAACAGGGGAGAACTGAAGCTTTCTTT.

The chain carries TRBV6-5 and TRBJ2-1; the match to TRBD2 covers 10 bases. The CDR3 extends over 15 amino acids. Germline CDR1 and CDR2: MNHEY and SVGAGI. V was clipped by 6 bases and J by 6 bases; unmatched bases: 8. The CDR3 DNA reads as TGTGCCAGCAGCCCCAAGCGGGGGGGCCGCAATGAGCAGTTCTTC. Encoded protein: CASSPKRGGRNEQFF.

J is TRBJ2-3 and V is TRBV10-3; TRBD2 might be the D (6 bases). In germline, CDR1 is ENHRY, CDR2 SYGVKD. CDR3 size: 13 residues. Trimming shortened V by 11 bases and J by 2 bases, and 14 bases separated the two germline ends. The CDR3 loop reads CAAGTLNTDTQYF. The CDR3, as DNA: TGTGCCGCCGGGACTCTCAACACAGATACGCAGTATTTT.

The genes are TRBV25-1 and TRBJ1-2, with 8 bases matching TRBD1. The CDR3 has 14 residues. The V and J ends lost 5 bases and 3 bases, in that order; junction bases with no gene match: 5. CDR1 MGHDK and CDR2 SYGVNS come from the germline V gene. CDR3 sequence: CASSRDRTYYGYTF. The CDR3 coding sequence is TGTGCCAGCAGTCGGGACAGGACCTACTATGGCTACACCTTC.

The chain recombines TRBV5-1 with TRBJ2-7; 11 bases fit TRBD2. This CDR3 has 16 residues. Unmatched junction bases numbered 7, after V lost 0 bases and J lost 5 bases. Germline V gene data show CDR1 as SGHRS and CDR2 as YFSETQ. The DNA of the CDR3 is TGCGCCAGCAGCTTGGGCGGACTAGCGGGTGTCCACGAGCAGTACGTC. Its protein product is CASSLGGLAGVHEQYV.

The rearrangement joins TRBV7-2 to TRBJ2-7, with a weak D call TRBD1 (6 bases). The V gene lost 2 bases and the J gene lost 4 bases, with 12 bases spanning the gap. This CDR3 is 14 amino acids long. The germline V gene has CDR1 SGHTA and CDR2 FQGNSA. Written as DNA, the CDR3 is TGTGCCAGCAGCTTACGTACCCAGGGGTACGAGCAGTACTTC. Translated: CASSLRTQGYEQYF.

CDR3 bases: TGTGCCAGCAGCCAACTAGCGTACGATGAGCAGTTCTTC. Its translation is CASSQLAYDEQFF. The chain employs TRBV3-1 (or the pseudogene TRBV3-2) and TRBJ2-1, with a weak D call TRBD2 (6 bases). CDR3 length equals 13 residues. Germline-derived CDR1 and CDR2 are LGHDT and YNNKEL (reference sequence). The V and J ends lost 2 bases and 8 bases respectively, with 10 bases between them.

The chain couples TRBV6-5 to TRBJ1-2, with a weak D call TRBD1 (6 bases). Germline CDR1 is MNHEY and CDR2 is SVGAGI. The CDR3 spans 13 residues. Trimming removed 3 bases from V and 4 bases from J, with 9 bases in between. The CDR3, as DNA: TGTGCCAGCAGTTATGACAGGATCTATGGCTACACCTTC. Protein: CASSYDRIYGYTF.

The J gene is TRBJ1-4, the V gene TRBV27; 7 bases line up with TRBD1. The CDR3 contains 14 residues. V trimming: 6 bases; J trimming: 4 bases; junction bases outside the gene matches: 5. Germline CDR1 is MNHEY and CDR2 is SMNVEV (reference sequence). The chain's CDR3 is CASRRTGYNEKLFF. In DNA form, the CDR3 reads TGTGCCAGCAGGCGGACAGGATATAATGAAAAACTGTTTTTT.

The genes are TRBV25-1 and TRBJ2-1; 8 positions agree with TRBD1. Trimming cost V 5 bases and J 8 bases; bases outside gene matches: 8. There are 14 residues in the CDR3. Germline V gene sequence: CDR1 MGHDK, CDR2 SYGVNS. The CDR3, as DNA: TGTGCCAGCAGTAAGGCAGGGGGCATGTATGAGCAGTTCTTC. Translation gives CASSKAGGMYEQFF.

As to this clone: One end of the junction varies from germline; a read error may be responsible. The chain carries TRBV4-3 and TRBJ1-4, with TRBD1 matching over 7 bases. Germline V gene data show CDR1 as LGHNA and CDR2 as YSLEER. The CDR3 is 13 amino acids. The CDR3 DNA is TGCGCCAGCAACCAAGGACAGGATGAAAAACTGTTTTTT. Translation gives CASNQGQDEKLFF.

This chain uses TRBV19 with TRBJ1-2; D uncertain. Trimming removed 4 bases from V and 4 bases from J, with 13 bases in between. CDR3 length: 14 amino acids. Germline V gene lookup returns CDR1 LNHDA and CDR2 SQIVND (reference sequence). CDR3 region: CASSKTEALYGYTF. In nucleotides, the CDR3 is TGTGCCAGTAGTAAGACGGAGGCCCTCTATGGCTACACCTTC.